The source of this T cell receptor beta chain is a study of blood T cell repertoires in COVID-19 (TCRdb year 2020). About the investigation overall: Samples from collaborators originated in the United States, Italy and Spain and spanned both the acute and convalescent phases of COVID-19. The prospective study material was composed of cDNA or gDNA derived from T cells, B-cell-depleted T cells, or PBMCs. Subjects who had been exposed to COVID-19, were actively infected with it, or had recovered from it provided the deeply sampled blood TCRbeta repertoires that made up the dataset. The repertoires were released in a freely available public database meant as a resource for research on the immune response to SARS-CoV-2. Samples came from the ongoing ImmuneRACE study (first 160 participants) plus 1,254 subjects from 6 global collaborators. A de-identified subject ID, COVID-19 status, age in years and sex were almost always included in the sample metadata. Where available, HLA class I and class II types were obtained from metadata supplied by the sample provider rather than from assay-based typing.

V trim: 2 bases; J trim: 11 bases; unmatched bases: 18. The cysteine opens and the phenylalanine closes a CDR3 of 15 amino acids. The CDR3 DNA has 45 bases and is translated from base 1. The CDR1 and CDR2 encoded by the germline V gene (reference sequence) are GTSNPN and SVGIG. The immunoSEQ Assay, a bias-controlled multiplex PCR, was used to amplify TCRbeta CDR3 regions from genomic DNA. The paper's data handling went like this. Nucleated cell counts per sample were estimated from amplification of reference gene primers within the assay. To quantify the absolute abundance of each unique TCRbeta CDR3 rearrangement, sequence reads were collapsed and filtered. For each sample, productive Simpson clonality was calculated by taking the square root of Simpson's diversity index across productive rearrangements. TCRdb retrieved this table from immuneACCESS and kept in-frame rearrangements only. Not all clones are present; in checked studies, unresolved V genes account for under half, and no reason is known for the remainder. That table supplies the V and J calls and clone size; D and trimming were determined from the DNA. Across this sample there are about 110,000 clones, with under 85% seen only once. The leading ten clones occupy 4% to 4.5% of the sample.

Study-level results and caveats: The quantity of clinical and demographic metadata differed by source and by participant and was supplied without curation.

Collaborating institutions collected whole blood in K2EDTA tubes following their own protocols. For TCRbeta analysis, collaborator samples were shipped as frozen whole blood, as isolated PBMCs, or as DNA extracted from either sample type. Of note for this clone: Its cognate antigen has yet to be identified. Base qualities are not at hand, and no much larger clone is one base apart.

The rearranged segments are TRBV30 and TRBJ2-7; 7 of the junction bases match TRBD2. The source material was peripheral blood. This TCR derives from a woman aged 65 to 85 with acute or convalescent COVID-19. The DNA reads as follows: TGTGCCTGGAGTAGTCTAAGTGAATTCGGGGGGATGAAGTACTTC. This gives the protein CAWSSLSEFGGMKYF.